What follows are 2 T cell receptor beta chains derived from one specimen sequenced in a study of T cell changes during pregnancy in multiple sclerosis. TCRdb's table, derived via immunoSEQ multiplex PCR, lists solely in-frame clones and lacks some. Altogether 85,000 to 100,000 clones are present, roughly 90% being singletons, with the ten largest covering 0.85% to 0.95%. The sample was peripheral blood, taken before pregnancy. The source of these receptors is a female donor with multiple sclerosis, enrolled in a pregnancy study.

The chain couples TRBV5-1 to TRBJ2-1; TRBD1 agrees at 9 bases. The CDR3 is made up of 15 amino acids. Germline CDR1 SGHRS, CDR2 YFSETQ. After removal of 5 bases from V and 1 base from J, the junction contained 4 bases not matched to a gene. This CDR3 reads CASSSGQGSYNEQFF. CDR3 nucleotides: TGCGCCAGCAGTTCGGGACAGGGTTCCTACAATGAGCAGTTCTTC.

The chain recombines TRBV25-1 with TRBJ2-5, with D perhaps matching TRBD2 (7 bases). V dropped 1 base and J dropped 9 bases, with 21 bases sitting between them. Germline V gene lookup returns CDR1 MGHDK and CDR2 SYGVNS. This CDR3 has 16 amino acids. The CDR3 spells CASSELGAGFPGAQYF. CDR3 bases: TGTGCCAGCAGTGAATTGGGAGCGGGGTTTCCAGGGGCCCAGTACTTC.